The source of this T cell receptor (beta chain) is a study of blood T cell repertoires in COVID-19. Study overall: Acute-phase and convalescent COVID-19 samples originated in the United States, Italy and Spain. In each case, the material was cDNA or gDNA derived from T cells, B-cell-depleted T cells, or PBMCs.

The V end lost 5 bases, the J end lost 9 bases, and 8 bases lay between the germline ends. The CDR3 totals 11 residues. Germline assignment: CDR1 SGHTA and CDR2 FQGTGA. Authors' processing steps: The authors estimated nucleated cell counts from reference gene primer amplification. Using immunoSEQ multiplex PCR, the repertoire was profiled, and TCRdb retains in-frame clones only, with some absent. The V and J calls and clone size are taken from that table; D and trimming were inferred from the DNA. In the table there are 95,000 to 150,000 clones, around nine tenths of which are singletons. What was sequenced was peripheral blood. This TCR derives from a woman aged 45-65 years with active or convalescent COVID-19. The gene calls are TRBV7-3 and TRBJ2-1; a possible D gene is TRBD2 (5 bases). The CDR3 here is CASSLGGEQFF. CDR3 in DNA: TGTGCCAGCAGCCTAGGAGGTGAGCAGTTCTTC.